Listed below are T cell receptor beta chains from one sample, sequenced in a study of T-cell reconstitution after alpha-beta-depleted transplantation in children. TCRdb passed the PCR reads through MiXCR, listing each CDR3 protein once. Found here are 500,000 to 650,000 distinct CDR3 sequences, around 13% of them singletons; the top ten hold 2.2%. This specimen was PBMCs, mostly from graft donor cells, taken 360 days after TCRalphabeta/CD19-depleted stem cell transplant. Receptor source: a male patient younger than 18 who had a stem cell transplant for acute myeloid leukemia, so the T cells may come from the graft donor. The CDR3 runs from the conserved cysteine through the conserved F or W. D genes are given only for firm matches. Clone size, where shown, is once, few, many, or a class for clones that have expanded.

j_gene,d_gene,abundance,v_gene,CDR3nt,CDR3aa
TRBJ2-5,NA,NA,TRBV30,TGTGCCTGGATCGGACGGGGTCGGGAGACCCAGTACTTC,CAWIGRGRETQYF
TRBJ2-3,TRBD2,many,TRBV12-3/TRBV12-4,TGTGCCAGCAGTGTCGGGGTAGCGGGAGGGCGCACAGATACGCAGTATTTT,CASSVGVAGGRTDTQYF
TRBJ2-3,NA,many,TRBV29-1,TGCAGCGTTTCCGACAAAAGAGATACGCAGTATTTT,CSVSDKRDTQYF
TRBJ2-1,TRBD1,few,TRBV5-1,TGCGCCAGCAGCCGAGGGGGGACAGGGACCAATGAGCAGTTCTTC,CASSRGGTGTNEQFF
TRBJ2-3,NA,NA,TRBV29-1,TGCAGCGTTGAAGATCAGACCCTAAAGCTGGCAGATACGCAGTATTTT,CSVEDQTLKLADTQYF
TRBJ2-1,TRBD2,many,TRBV27,TGTGCCAGCAGTTTAACTAGCGGGAGTAACGTTGAGCAGTTCTTC,CASSLTSGSNVEQFF
TRBJ2-2,NA,once,TRBV7-8,TGTGCCAGCAGCTTAGCCCTACTGACAGACGGGGAGCTGTTTTTT,CASSLALLTDGELFF
TRBJ1-5,TRBD1,few,TRBV12-3/TRBV12-4,TGTGCCAGCAGTTCGGGACAGGGGGACCATCAGCCCCAGCATTTT,CASSSGQGDHQPQHF
TRBJ2-1,NA,few,TRBV25-1,TGTGCCAGCAGGAGCGGGCCATTCTACAATGAGCAGTTCTTC,CASRSGPFYNEQFF
TRBJ1-1,NA,many,TRBV7-9,TGTGCCAGCAGCCCCTTAGGGACGAACACTGAAGCTTTCTTT,CASSPLGTNTEAFF
TRBJ1-3,NA,NA,TRBV12-3/TRBV12-4,TGTGCCAGCAATACGGGGGAGGCCTCTGGAAACACCATATATTTT,CASNTGEASGNTIYF
TRBJ2-7,NA,NA,TRBV28,TGTGCCAGCAGTTTATACCAGGGTCGGGACGAGCAGTACTTC,CASSLYQGRDEQYF
TRBJ2-7,NA,many,TRBV20-1,TGCAGTCCTATGGGAAACGCCGGGTCTCGGCTGGTGTACGAGCAGTACTTC,CSPMGNAGSRLVYEQYF
TRBJ2-3,TRBD2,NA,TRBV7-6,TGTGCCAGCAGCGCAGGACTAGCGGCTACTGAGAGCACAGATACGCAGTATTTT,CASSAGLAATESTDTQYF
TRBJ2-7,TRBD2,NA,TRBV28,TGTGCCAGCAGTTTATTGGGACTAGCGGGAGAAAACTCCTCCTACGAGCAGTACTTC,CASSLLGLAGENSSYEQYF
TRBJ2-7,NA,many,TRBV20-1,TGCAGTGCTGGCCCGACAGCCTACGAGCAGTACTTC,CSAGPTAYEQYF
TRBJ2-7,TRBD2,NA,TRBV7-3,TGTGCCAGCAGCTTGGATAGCGGGAGTGGAGAGCAGTACTTC,CASSLDSGSGEQYF
TRBJ2-1,TRBD2,NA,TRBV28,TGTGCCAGCAGTTCATGGGGGCTAGCGGGAGGCGATGAGCAGTTCTTC,CASSSWGLAGGDEQFF
TRBJ2-4,TRBD2,NA,TRBV10-2,TGCGCCACTCGGGGACTAGGGGGTCCCAAAAACATTCAGTACTTC,CATRGLGGPKNIQYF
TRBJ1-4,NA,few,TRBV12-3/TRBV12-4,TGTGCCAGCCGTAGATCTAATGAAAAACTGTTTTTT,CASRRSNEKLFF
TRBJ2-7,TRBD2,many,TRBV7-9,TGTGCCAGCAGCTTTTGGACTAGCGGGATATCCTACGAGCAGTACTTC,CASSFWTSGISYEQYF
TRBJ1-5,NA,few,TRBV24-1,TGTGCCACCAGTGAGGCTGACAGGAATCAGCCCCAGCATTTT,CATSEADRNQPQHF
TRBJ2-7,NA,NA,TRBV7-8,TGTGCCAGCAGCATGACAGATTCCTACGAGCAGTACTTC,CASSMTDSYEQYF
TRBJ2-2,TRBD1,NA,TRBV20-1,TGCAGTGCTCGCGACAGGGGTAAAGGGGAGCTGTTTTTT,CSARDRGKGELFF
TRBJ2-7,TRBD2,few,TRBV28,TGTGCCAGCAGACGACTCGGACTAGCGGAAAACTACGAGCAGTACTTC,CASRRLGLAENYEQYF
TRBJ2-3,TRBD2,NA,TRBV7-9,TGTGCCAGCAGCTCTTCGACTAGCGGGAGAGGGACAGATACGCAGTATTTT,CASSSSTSGRGTDTQYF
TRBJ2-7,TRBD1,once,TRBV27,TGTGCCAGCAGTTTAAGACCAGGGGGCATCCCCGAGCAGTACTTC,CASSLRPGGIPEQYF
TRBJ2-1,NA,few,TRBV18,TGTGCCAGCTCACCCTCGCAGGGGAGCTACAATGAGCAGTTCTTC,CASSPSQGSYNEQFF
TRBJ2-3,NA,few,TRBV7-2,TGTGCCAGCAGTATGCCTCAGGGGAGTGGCACAGATACGCAGTATTTT,CASSMPQGSGTDTQYF
TRBJ2-1,TRBD2,NA,TRBV28,TGTGCCAGCAGCCTGTCCGGGAGGGCCCCTGAACAGTTCTTC,CASSLSGRAPEQFF
TRBJ2-5,TRBD2,few,TRBV7-2,TGTGCCAGTTCCGATCCTCCCAGCGGGAGCGGGGAGACCCAGTACTTC,CASSDPPSGSGETQYF
TRBJ1-5,TRBD1,many,TRBV7-3,TGTGCCAGCAGCTCCAACCGGGACAGGGGACCCAATCAGCCCCAGCATTTT,CASSSNRDRGPNQPQHF